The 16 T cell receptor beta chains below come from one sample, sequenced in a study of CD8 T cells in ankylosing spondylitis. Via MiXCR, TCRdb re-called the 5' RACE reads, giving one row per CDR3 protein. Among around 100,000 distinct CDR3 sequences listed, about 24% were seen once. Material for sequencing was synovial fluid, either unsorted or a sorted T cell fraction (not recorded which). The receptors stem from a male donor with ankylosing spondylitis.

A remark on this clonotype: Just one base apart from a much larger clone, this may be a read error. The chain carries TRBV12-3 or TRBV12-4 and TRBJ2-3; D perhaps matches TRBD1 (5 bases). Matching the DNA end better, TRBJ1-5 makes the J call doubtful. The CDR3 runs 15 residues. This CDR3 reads CAGGTGGLGTDTQHF. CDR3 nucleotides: TGTGCCGGGGGGACCGGAGGGCTCGGCACAGATACGCAGCATTTT.

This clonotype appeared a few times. Here the CDR3 reads CASSPGLAGVLAKNIQYF. CDR3 bases: TGTGCCAGCAGCCCGGGACTAGCGGGAGTGCTAGCCAAAAACATTCAGTACTTC. The chain has TRBV7-8 and TRBJ2-4, with 14 positions matching TRBD2. The CDR3 length is 18 residues. V gave up 5 bases and J gave up 0 bases; unmatched junction bases: 6. Germline V lookup: CDR1 SGHVS, CDR2 FQNEAQ.

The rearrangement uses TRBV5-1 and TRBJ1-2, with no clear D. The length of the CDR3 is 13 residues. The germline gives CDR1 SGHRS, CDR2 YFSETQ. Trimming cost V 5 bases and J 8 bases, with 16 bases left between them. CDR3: CASSHGGVPGYTF. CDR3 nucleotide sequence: TGCGCCAGCAGTCATGGTGGAGTTCCGGGCTACACCTTC. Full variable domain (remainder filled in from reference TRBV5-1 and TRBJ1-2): KAGVTQTPRYLIKTRGQQVTLSCSPISGHRSVSWYQQTPGQGLQFLFEYFSETQRNKGNFPGRFSGRQFSNSRSEMNVSTLELGDSALYLCASSHGGVPGYTFGSGTRLTVV.

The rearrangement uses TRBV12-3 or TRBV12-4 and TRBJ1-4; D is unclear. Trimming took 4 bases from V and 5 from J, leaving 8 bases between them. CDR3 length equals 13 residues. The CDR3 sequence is CASSSHMNEKLFF. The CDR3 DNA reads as TGTGCCAGCAGTTCTCACATGAATGAAAAACTGTTTTTT.

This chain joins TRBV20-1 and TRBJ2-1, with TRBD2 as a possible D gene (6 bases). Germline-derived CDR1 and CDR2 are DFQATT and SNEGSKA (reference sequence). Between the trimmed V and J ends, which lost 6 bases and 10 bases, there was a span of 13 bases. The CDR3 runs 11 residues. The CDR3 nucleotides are TGCAGTGCCCCCGTGGGGGGAGAGCAGTTCTTC. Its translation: CSAPVGGEQFF.

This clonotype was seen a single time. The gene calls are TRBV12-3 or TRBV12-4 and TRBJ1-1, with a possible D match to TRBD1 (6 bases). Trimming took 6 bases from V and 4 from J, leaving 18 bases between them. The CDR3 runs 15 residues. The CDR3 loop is CASSPHLGGGTEAFF. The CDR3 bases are TGTGCCAGCAGCCCCCATTTAGGGGGAGGCACTGAAGCTTTCTTT.

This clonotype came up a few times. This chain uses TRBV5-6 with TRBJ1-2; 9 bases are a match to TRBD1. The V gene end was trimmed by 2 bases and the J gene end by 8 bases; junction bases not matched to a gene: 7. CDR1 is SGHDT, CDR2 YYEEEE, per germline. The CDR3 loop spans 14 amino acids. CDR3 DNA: TGTGCCAGCAGCTTAGGGCCGGGACAGGGCGGCTACACCTTC. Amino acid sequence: CASSLGPGQGGYTF.

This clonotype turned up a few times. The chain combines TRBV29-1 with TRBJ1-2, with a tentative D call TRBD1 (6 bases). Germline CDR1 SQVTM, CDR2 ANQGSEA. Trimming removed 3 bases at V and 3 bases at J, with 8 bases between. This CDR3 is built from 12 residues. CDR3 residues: CSVDRGHYGYTF. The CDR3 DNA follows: TGCAGCGTTGACAGGGGCCACTATGGCTACACCTTC.

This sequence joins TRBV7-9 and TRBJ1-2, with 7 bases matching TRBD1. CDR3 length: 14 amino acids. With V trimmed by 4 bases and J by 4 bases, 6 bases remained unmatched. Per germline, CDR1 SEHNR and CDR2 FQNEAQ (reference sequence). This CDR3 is CASSSTDRVYGYTF. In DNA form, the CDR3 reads TGTGCCAGCAGCTCAACCGACAGGGTCTATGGCTACACCTTC.

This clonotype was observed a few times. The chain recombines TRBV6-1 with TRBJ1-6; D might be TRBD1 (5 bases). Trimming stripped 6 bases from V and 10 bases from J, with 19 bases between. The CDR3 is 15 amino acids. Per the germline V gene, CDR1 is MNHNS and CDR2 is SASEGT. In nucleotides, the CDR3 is TGTGCCAGCAGCTCCGACGGTGCCGGGGGATCACCCCTCCACTTT. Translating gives CASSSDGAGGSPLHF.

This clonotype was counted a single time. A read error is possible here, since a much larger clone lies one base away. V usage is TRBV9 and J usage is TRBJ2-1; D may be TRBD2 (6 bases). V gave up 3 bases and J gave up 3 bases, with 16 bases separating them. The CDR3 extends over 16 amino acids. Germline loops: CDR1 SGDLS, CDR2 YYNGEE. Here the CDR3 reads CASSGIAVSFYNEQFF. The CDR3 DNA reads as TGTGCCAGCAGCGGTATAGCGGTTAGCTTCTACAATGAGCAGTTCTTC.

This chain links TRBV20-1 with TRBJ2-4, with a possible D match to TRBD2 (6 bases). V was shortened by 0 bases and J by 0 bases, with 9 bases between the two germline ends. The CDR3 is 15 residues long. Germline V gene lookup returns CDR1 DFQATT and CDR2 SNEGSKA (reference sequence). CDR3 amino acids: CSARDATRAKNIQYF. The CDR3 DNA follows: TGCAGTGCTAGAGACGCGACTAGAGCCAAAAACATTCAGTACTTC.

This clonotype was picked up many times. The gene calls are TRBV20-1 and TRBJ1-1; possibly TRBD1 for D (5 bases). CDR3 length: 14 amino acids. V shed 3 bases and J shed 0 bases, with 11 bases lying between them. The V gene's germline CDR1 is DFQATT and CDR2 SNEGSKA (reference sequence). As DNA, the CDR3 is TGCAGTGCTAGGCGGGACGGAATGAACACTGAAGCTTTCTTT. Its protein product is CSARRDGMNTEAFF.

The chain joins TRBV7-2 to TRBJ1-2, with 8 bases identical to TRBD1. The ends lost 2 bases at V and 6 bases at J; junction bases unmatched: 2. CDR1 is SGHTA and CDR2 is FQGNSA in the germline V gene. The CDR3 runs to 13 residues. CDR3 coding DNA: TGTGCCAGCAGCTTAAGACAGGGGAATGGCTACACCTTC. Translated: CASSLRQGNGYTF.

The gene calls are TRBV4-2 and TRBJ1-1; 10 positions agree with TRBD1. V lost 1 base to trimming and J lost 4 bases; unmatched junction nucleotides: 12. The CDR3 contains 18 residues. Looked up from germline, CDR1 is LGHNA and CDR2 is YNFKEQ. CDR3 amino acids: CASSQVPGQGVGGTEAFF. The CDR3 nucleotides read TGTGCCAGCAGCCAAGTGCCCGGACAGGGGGTCGGGGGCACTGAAGCTTTCTTT.

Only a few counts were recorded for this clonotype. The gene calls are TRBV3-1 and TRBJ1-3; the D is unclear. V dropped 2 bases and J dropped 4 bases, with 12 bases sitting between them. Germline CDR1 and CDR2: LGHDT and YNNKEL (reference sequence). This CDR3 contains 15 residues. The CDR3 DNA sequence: TGTGCCAGCAGCCAAACGGGGTCACACGGAAACACCATATATTTT. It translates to CASSQTGSHGNTIYF. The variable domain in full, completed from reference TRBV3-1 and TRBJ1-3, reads DTAVSQTPKYLVTQMGNDKSIKCEQNLGHDTMYWYKQDSKKFLKIMFSYNNKELIINETVPNRFSPKSPDKAHLNLHINSLELGDSAVYFCASSQTGSHGNTIYFGEGSWLTVV.